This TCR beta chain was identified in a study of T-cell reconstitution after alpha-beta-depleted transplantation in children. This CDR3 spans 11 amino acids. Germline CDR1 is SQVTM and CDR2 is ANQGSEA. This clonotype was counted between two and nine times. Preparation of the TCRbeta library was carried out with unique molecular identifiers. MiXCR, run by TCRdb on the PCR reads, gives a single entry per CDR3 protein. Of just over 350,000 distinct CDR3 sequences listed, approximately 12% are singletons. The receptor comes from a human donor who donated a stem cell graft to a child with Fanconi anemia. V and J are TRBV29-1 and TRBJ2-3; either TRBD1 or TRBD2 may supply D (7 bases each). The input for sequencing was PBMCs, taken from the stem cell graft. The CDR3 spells CGGGTADTQYF. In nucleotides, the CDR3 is TGCGGGGGGGGGACAGCAGATACGCAGTATTTT.